The 17 T cell receptor beta chains reported below all come from one sample, sequenced in a study of early T cells in non-severe SARS-CoV-2 infection. A single record per CDR3 protein comes from TCRdb applying MiXCR to the 5' RACE reads. The table has some 57,000 distinct CDR3 sequences, about 9.4% seen once; the top ten hold about 5%. Sequencing used whole blood. These TCRs come from an adult who was a healthcare worker with PCR-confirmed SARS-CoV-2 infection or an uninfected control (not recorded which).

This clonotype has at least ten counts. The rearrangement joins TRBV11-2 to TRBJ2-1, with D uncertain. V lost 0 bases to trimming and J lost 4 bases, with 4 bases between them. The CDR3 loop spans 13 amino acids. In germline, CDR1 is SGHAT, CDR2 FQNNGV. CDR3 coding DNA: TGTGCCAGCAGCTTAGACGGGTACAATGAGCAGTTCTTC. Its protein is CASSLDGYNEQFF.

The table lists this clonotype with many counts. The gene calls are TRBV2 and TRBJ2-1; 7 bases are a match to TRBD1. CDR1 SNHLY and CDR2 FYNNEI come from the germline V gene. CDR3 length equals 12 residues. J gave up 10 bases and V 7 bases, and 7 bases lay outside the gene matches. The CDR3, as DNA: TGTGCCAGCAACCCACAGGGGCGCGAGCAGTTCTTC. Its protein is CASNPQGREQFF.

This clonotype is medium-sized (0.01 to 0.1%) within its sample. V is TRBV15 and J is TRBJ1-1, with a possible D match to TRBD1 (5 bases). V was clipped by 6 bases and J by 13 bases, with 24 bases between them. This CDR3 is built from 14 residues. In germline, CDR1 is LNHNV, CDR2 YYDKDF (reference sequence). Written as DNA, the CDR3 is TGTGCCACCAGGATGGGCGGGGACCCCTTCGGTCATTTCTTT. The encoded protein is CATRMGGDPFGHFF.

V and J are TRBV12-5 and TRBJ2-3; D not resolved. V lost 3 bases and J lost 1, with 11 bases in between. The CDR3 covers 15 residues. The germline gives CDR1 LGHNT, CDR2 FRNRAP. For the CDR3, the DNA is TGTGCTAGTGGTTTCTGGCGGAGACGCACAGATACGCAGTATTTT. Its translation is CASGFWRRRTDTQYF.

The V and J genes are TRBV7-9 and TRBJ2-7; 7 positions match TRBD1. This CDR3 spans 14 amino acids. J was trimmed by 3 bases and V by 5 bases; bases with no gene match: 7. The V gene's germline CDR1 is SEHNR and CDR2 FQNEAQ (reference sequence). The CDR3 is CASSIYGTDYEQYF. As DNA, the CDR3 is TGTGCCAGCAGCATATACGGGACAGACTACGAGCAGTACTTC.

There are many counts of this clonotype. This chain connects TRBV5-6 to TRBJ1-3; no firm D call. Germline CDR1 SGHDT, CDR2 YYEEEE. The CDR3 extends over 14 amino acids. With 4 bases removed from V and 3 bases from J, the gap between germline ends came to 11 bases. The CDR3 sequence is CASSRNRIGNTIYF. CDR3 nucleotides: TGTGCCAGCAGCCGGAATAGAATTGGAAACACCATATATTTT.

This clonotype was counted a few times. Relative to the germline gene, one junction end is altered; a read error may explain this. This rearrangement joins TRBV5-1 to TRBJ2-1; 8 positions agree with TRBD1. In germline, CDR1 is SGHRS, CDR2 YFSETQ. CDR3 size: 16 residues. CDR3 nucleotides: TGCCCCAGCAGCAGGACCGGGACAGGCTCCTACAATGAGCAGTTCTTC. The encoded protein is CPSSRTGTGSYNEQFF.

The CDR3: CSVRSETQYF. The CDR3 nucleotides read TGCAGTGTCAGAAGCGAGACCCAGTACTTC. The chain recombines TRBV29-1 with TRBJ2-5; D not certain. This CDR3 is 10 amino acids long. Germline lookup yields CDR1 SQVTM and CDR2 ANQGSEA. The complete variable domain, with remaining parts taken from reference TRBV29-1 and TRBJ2-5, reads SAVISQKPSRDICQRGTSLTIQCQVDSQVTMMFWYRQQPGQSLTLIATANQGSEATYESGFVIDKFPISRPNLTFSTLTVSNMSPEDSSIYLCSVRSETQYFGPGTRLLVL.

The sample holds a few counts of this clonotype. The V call is TRBV20-1, the J call TRBJ2-1; 7 bases align to TRBD2. The CDR3 is 16 amino acids. The V gene's germline CDR1 is DFQATT and CDR2 SNEGSKA (reference sequence). Losses at the gene ends were 5 bases for V and 1 base for J; bases not matched to a gene: 11. CDR3 bases: TGCAGTGCTCAATGGGGGGGACTAAAATCCTACAATGAGCAGTTCTTC. Residues: CSAQWGGLKSYNEQFF.

This clonotype was observed a few times. CDR3 DNA sequence: TGCGCCAGCAGCCAAGCCCTAGCGGGAGCCTACAATGAGCAGTTCTTC. Protein sequence: CASSQALAGAYNEQFF. The chain has TRBV4-3 and TRBJ2-1, with TRBD2 matching over 10 bases. This CDR3 comprises 16 residues. The germline V gene encodes CDR1 LGHNA and CDR2 YSLEER. V was pared by 1 base and J by 2 bases, with 2 bases of the junction left unmatched.

At least ten counts were recorded for this clonotype. The chain couples TRBV10-3 to TRBJ1-2; tentative D call: TRBD1 (5 bases). V was clipped by 5 bases and J by 4 bases, with 8 bases between them. Germline-derived CDR1 and CDR2 are ENHRY and SYGVKD. This CDR3 has 12 amino acids. Here the CDR3 DNA reads TGTGCCATCAGTAACAGGAGCTATGGCTACACCTTC. Its translation: CAISNRSYGYTF.

At least ten counts were recorded for this clonotype. The chain joins TRBV2 to TRBJ2-7; TRBD2 matches at 14 bases. The CDR3 extends over 18 amino acids. CDR1 and CDR2 from the germline V gene are SNHLY and FYNNEI. J was trimmed by 6 bases and V by 6 bases; bases with no gene match: 16. The CDR3 coding sequence is TGTGCCAGCAGCGCGGGACTAGCGGGAGTTTTGTTGGCGGGCGAGCAGTACTTC. It codes for CASSAGLAGVLLAGEQYF.

This clonotype was seen ten or more times. This rearrangement joins TRBV29-1 to TRBJ2-3; D is unresolved. The CDR3 runs to 13 residues. V shed 0 bases and J shed 8 bases, with 12 bases lying between them. Looked up from germline, CDR1 is SQVTM and CDR2 is ANQGSEA. Here the CDR3 reads CSVEDNLASTQYF. The CDR3 DNA is TGCAGCGTTGAAGACAACCTCGCAAGTACGCAGTATTTT.

The sample holds many counts of this clonotype. The J gene is TRBJ2-7, the V gene TRBV11-2; perhaps TRBD2 as D (5 bases). This CDR3 contains 13 residues. In germline, CDR1 is SGHAT, CDR2 FQNNGV. Between the trimmed V and J ends, which lost 3 bases and 6 bases, there was a span of 12 bases. Here the CDR3 reads CASSLGNSGEQYF. The CDR3 coding sequence is TGTGCCAGCAGCTTGGGCAACAGCGGCGAGCAGTACTTC.

The table lists this clonotype with many counts. The rearrangement uses TRBV5-1 and TRBJ2-7; 13 nucleotides align to TRBD2. Germline V gives CDR1 SGHRS, CDR2 YFSETQ. This CDR3 comprises 19 residues. J lost 5 bases, V lost 3 bases, and 17 bases had no gene match. The CDR3 loop reads CASSSGLAGAPGVSHEQYF. CDR3 coding DNA: TGCGCCAGCAGCTCCGGACTAGCGGGAGCCCCCGGGGTTAGTCACGAGCAGTACTTC.

This clonotype came up many times. CDR3 amino acids: CARGRPKAGNTIYF. DNA for the CDR3: TGTGCCCGAGGGAGGCCCAAAGCTGGAAACACCATATATTTT. The rearrangement uses TRBV30 and TRBJ1-3; D gene ambiguous. The ends were cut back, 8 bases at V and 2 bases at J, with 16 bases in the middle. From germline, CDR1 is GTSNPN and CDR2 SVGIG (reference sequence). The CDR3 is made up of 14 amino acids.

This clonotype occurred many times. CDR3 in amino acids: CASSPGSRSGMNTEAFF. In DNA form, the CDR3 reads TGCGCCAGCAGCCCCGGAAGCAGGTCCGGAATGAACACTGAAGCTTTCTTT. This chain joins TRBV5-1 and TRBJ1-1, with D unclear. Trimming removed 4 bases at V and 0 bases at J, with 19 bases between. Germline values: CDR1 SGHRS, CDR2 YFSETQ. This CDR3 spans 17 amino acids.